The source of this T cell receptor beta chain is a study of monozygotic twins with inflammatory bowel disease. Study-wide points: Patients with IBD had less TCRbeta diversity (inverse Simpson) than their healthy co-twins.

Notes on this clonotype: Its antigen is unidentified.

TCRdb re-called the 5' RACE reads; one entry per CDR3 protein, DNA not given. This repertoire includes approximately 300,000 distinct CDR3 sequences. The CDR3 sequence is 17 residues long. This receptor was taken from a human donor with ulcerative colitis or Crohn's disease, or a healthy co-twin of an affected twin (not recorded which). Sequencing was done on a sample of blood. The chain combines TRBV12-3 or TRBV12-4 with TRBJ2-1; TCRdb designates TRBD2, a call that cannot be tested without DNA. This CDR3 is CASSFDRAGGLIHEQFF.